The 8 T cell receptor beta chains listed next were all sequenced from one sample in a study of shared clonotypes between healthy human individuals. Sequencing used immunoSEQ multiplex PCR; TCRdb keeps in-frame clones, though not all of them. The repertoire holds 2 million to 2.5 million clones, with just over 90% as singletons. Sequences were obtained from naive CD4+ T cells from PBMCs. This sample's subset: CD45RA+ positively selected. These receptors all come from a man in his late teens or twenties in good health. Some clones in this sample may be carry-over from other donors' samples.

This rearrangement joins TRBV5-1 to TRBJ2-7; 8 bases map to TRBD1. The ends lost 0 bases at V and 5 bases at J; junction bases unmatched: 10. Per the germline V gene, CDR1 is SGHRS and CDR2 is YFSETQ. This CDR3 region has 16 residues. CDR3: CASSLGTGIVRDEQYF. CDR3 nucleotides: TGCGCCAGCAGCTTGGGGACAGGGATTGTGCGCGACGAGCAGTACTTC.

A note on this clone: The germline gene is not matched at one end of the junction; a read error may be the cause. The CDR3 coding sequence is TGTGCCAGCAGTTACTCGGGCCGGCGCCATGAGGTCTTC. Translating gives CASSYSGRRHEVF. This chain uses TRBV6-6 with TRBJ2-1; D unclear. The length of the CDR3 is 13 residues. Per the germline V gene, CDR1 is MNHNY and CDR2 is SVGAGI (reference sequence).

The chain has TRBV11-3 and TRBJ2-3; TRBD1 matches at 9 bases. This CDR3 region has 17 residues. V trimming: 1 base; J trimming: 2 bases; junction bases outside the gene matches: 7. Germline V CDR1 and CDR2: SGHNT, YENEEA. The CDR3 DNA sequence: TGTGCCAGCAGCTTAGGTCACCGGGACAGGGACACAGATACGCAGTATTTT. Translated: CASSLGHRDRDTDTQYF.

The V call is TRBV12-5, the J call TRBJ2-1; D is perhaps TRBD1 or TRBD2 (5 bases each). This CDR3 spans 13 amino acids. The germline V and J ends were trimmed by 1 base and 8 bases, with 9 bases remaining between them. Germline V gives CDR1 LGHNT, CDR2 FRNRAP. The CDR3 here is CASGLERGDEQFF. The CDR3 DNA is TGTGCTAGTGGTTTGGAACGAGGGGATGAGCAGTTCTTC.

Of note for this clone: Distinct nucleotide sequences in the sample also encode this CDR3. The chain links TRBV19 to TRBJ1-5; D possibly corresponds to TRBD1 (5 bases). The germline CDR1 and CDR2 sequences are LNHDA and SQIVND (reference sequence). There are 14 residues in the CDR3. Trimming removed 3 bases from V and 4 bases from J, with 10 bases in between. CDR3 protein: CASSIVRGNQPQHF. In nucleotides, the CDR3 is TGTGCCAGTAGTATTGTAAGGGGAAATCAGCCCCAGCATTTT. The variable domain in full, completed from reference TRBV19 and TRBJ1-5, reads DGGITQSPKYLFRKEGQNVTLSCEQNLNHDAMYWYRQDPGQGLRLIYYSQIVNDFQKGDIAEGYSVSREKKESFPLTVTSAQKNPTAFYLCASSIVRGNQPQHFGDGTRLSIL.

Concerning this clone itself: Other DNA sequences in the same sample also yield this CDR3. V usage is TRBV28 and J usage is TRBJ2-7; D ambiguous. Trimming removed 5 bases at V and 3 bases at J, with 11 bases between. The CDR3 sequence is 13 residues long. Per germline, CDR1 MDHEN and CDR2 SYDVKM. Here the CDR3 DNA reads TGTGCCAGCAGTCCAGCAGGCGGCTACGAGCAGTACTTC. Residues: CASSPAGGYEQYF.

In the case of this clone: The same CDR3 also results from other DNA sequences found in this sample. The chain has TRBV6-5 and TRBJ2-7; TRBD1 agrees at 10 bases. Germline V CDR1 and CDR2: MNHEY, SVGAGI. V shed 6 bases, J shed 1 base, and the junction held 6 bases outside the gene matches. This CDR3 contains 15 residues. The CDR3 protein is CASSYRDRGSYEQYF. The CDR3 region has the DNA TGTGCCAGCAGCTACCGGGACAGGGGTTCCTACGAGCAGTACTTC.

The chain combines TRBV18 with TRBJ1-2; TRBD1 matches 7 bases. The CDR3 is made up of 15 amino acids. Germline V lookup: CDR1 KGHSH, CDR2 LQKENI. The V gene end was trimmed by 2 bases and the J gene end by 3 bases; junction bases not matched to a gene: 6. The DNA of the CDR3 is TGTGCCAGCTCACCAGGGGGACAGCCGTACTATGGCTACACCTTC. Residues: CASSPGGQPYYGYTF.